The 32 T cell receptor beta chains below come from one sample, sequenced in a study of regulatory T cells in long-lasting Graves disease. Researchers made TCR beta libraries by using iRepertoire HTBI primers and running Arm-PCR on CDR3 regions. TCRdb reprocessed the multiplex PCR reads via MiXCR and lists one record per CDR3 protein. The sample gives about 560,000 distinct CDR3 sequences, roughly 15% of which show up once; around 12% is in the top ten. Indicated time point: newly diagnosed GD, antithyroid drugs for less than 3 months. With RNA extracted from PBMCs as input, the TCR library was made. The same specimen was also included in a second study, on T cells in Graves' hyperthyroidism and ophthalmopathy.

Sequenced material: peripheral blood mononuclear cells (PBMCs), taken at new diagnosis, from a patient treated with antithyroid drugs. The receptors originated from a man aged 18 to 29 with Graves disease.

This clonotype has a count of ten or more. The chain has TRBV3-1 and TRBJ2-3; D gene ambiguous. V lost 1 base to trimming and J lost 2 bases, with 13 bases between them. The V gene's germline CDR1 is LGHDT and CDR2 YNNKEL (reference sequence). This CDR3 contains 16 residues. CDR3 sequence (DNA): TGTGCCAGCAGCCAAGTTGTGGGGAAGCCCACAGATACGCAGTATTTT. Amino acid sequence: CASSQVVGKPTDTQYF.

This clonotype was seen more than once but under ten times. The genes are TRBV30 and TRBJ1-1; 11 bases align to TRBD1. This CDR3 comprises 14 residues. Germline V gene lookup returns CDR1 GTSNPN and CDR2 SVGIG (reference sequence). The V segment lost 2 bases and the J segment 7 bases; nucleotides outside the gene matches: 6. Here the CDR3 reads CAWSRGQGVDEAFF. Here the CDR3 DNA reads TGTGCCTGGAGTAGGGGACAGGGGGTTGATGAAGCTTTCTTT.

The rearrangement joins TRBV6-4 to TRBJ2-1; 12 nucleotides match TRBD2. This CDR3 contains 14 residues. V trimming: 4 bases; J trimming: 9 bases; junction bases outside the gene matches: 4. Germline assignment: CDR1 MRHNA and CDR2 SNTAGT. The CDR3 bases are TGTGCCAGCAGTGTCACTAGCGGGAGGTTTGAGCAGTTCTTC. Protein product: CASSVTSGRFEQFF.

This clonotype was seen at least ten times. This rearrangement joins TRBV3-1 to TRBJ1-3; 10 bases line up with TRBD1. Trimming cost V 4 bases and J 2 bases; bases outside gene matches: 11. The CDR3 is 18 residues long. The germline V gene encodes CDR1 LGHDT and CDR2 YNNKEL (reference sequence). CDR3 loop: CASSRLETGGYAGNTIYF. CDR3 nucleotides: TGTGCCAGCAGCCGGCTTGAGACAGGGGGCTATGCTGGAAACACCATATATTTT. Using reference TRBV3-1 and TRBJ1-3 for the parts outside the CDR3, the full variable domain is DTAVSQTPKYLVTQMGNDKSIKCEQNLGHDTMYWYKQDSKKFLKIMFSYNNKELIINETVPNRFSPKSPDKAHLNLHINSLELGDSAVYFCASSRLETGGYAGNTIYFGEGSWLTVV.

This clonotype showed up just a few times. A much larger clone differs from this one at a single base, so this may be a read error. The chain combines TRBV7-8 with TRBJ2-7, with 8 bases fitting TRBD1. The J segment lost 1 base and the V segment lost 1 base, leaving 0 bases of the junction unmatched. CDR1 is SGHVS and CDR2 is FQNEAQ in the germline V gene. This CDR3 has 14 amino acids. The CDR3 spells CASSLGDRSYEQYF. CDR3 bases: TGTGCCAGCAGCTTAGGGGACAGGTCCTACGAGCAGTACTTC.

The chain is built from TRBV18 and TRBJ2-6; D gene ambiguous. With 5 bases removed from V and 0 bases from J, the gap between germline ends came to 11 bases. The germline V gene encodes CDR1 KGHSH and CDR2 LQKENI. This CDR3 contains 16 residues. The CDR3 coding sequence is TGTGCCAGCTCATCGCAGGTTTTCTCTGGGGCCAACGTCCTGACTTTC. It specifies CASSSQVFSGANVLTF.

This clonotype was seen many times. The V gene is TRBV7-6, the J gene TRBJ2-7, with D tentatively TRBD1 (5 bases). Germline CDR1 reads SGHVS; CDR2 reads FNYEAQ. Between the trimmed V and J ends, which lost 5 bases and 6 bases, there was a span of 14 bases. There are 13 residues in the CDR3. The CDR3 is CASSPPGSSEQYF. The CDR3 nucleotides read TGTGCCAGCAGCCCACCAGGGTCGAGCGAGCAGTACTTC.

This chain uses TRBV19 with TRBJ2-2; 8 bases fit TRBD2. The ends lost 6 bases at V and 5 bases at J; junction bases unmatched: 8. Germline assignment: CDR1 LNHDA and CDR2 SQIVND (reference sequence). The CDR3 is 15 amino acids. The CDR3 is CASRLQAGVTGELFF. The DNA for the CDR3 is TGTGCCAGTAGGCTCCAAGCGGGAGTGACCGGGGAGCTGTTTTTT.

This clonotype came up a few times. This rearrangement joins TRBV30 to TRBJ2-7, with D possibly matching TRBD1 (6 bases). Germline CDR1 GTSNPN, CDR2 SVGIG (reference sequence). The CDR3 length is 12 residues. V was pared by 2 bases and J by 2 bases, with 7 bases between. The CDR3: CAWSWGPYEQYF. The CDR3 bases are TGTGCCTGGAGTTGGGGGCCCTACGAGCAGTACTTC.

This clonotype showed up just a few times. The chain joins TRBV9 to TRBJ2-5; no firm D call. Trimming stripped 4 bases from V and 2 bases from J, with 12 bases between. This CDR3 comprises 14 residues. Germline lookup yields CDR1 SGDLS and CDR2 YYNGEE. The CDR3 region is CASSPAGRQETQYF. The DNA of the CDR3 is TGTGCCAGCAGCCCAGCCGGGCGACAAGAGACCCAGTACTTC.

This chain connects TRBV19 to TRBJ2-1; 7 nucleotides match TRBD1. Germline V gives CDR1 LNHDA, CDR2 SQIVND (reference sequence). V was clipped by 1 base and J by 15 bases; unmatched bases: 6. The CDR3 length is 12 residues. The CDR3 protein is CASSIVGQVRFF. As DNA, the CDR3 is TGTGCCAGTAGTATAGTAGGACAGGTACGGTTCTTC.

This clonotype was recorded a few times. The genes are TRBV5-1 and TRBJ2-1; 14 bases line up with TRBD2. V shed 2 bases, J shed 4 bases, and the junction held 5 bases outside the gene matches. Germline V gene data show CDR1 as SGHRS and CDR2 as YFSETQ. The CDR3 is made up of 17 amino acids. CDR3 protein: CASSFGTSGSGYNEQFF. CDR3 bases: TGCGCCAGCAGCTTTGGGACTAGCGGGAGTGGGTACAATGAGCAGTTCTTC.

This clonotype was observed a handful of times. A much larger clone is a single base away; this may be a read error. The chain links TRBV2 to TRBJ2-5, with D hard to call. CDR1 is SNHLY and CDR2 is FYNNEI in the germline V gene. The CDR3 extends over 13 amino acids. In DNA form, the CDR3 reads TGTGCCAGCAGATGGCAAAGCCAAGAGGCCCAGTACTTC. It codes for CASRWQSQEAQYF.

Worth noting for this clonotype: It may be a read error: a sequence one base away is much more abundant. The conserved phenylalanine or tryptophan is not found at the CDR3 terminus, so this likely reflects a read error. The chain has TRBV27 and TRBJ2-7; 8 bases match TRBD1. This CDR3 region has 15 residues. Germline V gene data show CDR1 as MNHEY and CDR2 as SMNVEV (reference sequence). The junction had 7 bases not matched to a gene; V was cut back by 4 bases and J by 2 bases. CDR3 coding DNA: TGTGCCAGCAGTTACGGGACAGGTGATACCTACGAGCAGTACCTC. This translates into CASSYGTGDTYEQYL.

V usage is TRBV27 and J usage is TRBJ1-5; no clear D. The CDR3 spans 15 residues. Germline CDR1 reads MNHEY; CDR2 reads SMNVEV (reference sequence). With 9 bases removed from V and 6 bases from J, the gap between germline ends came to 21 bases. The CDR3 bases are TGTGCCAGTTCTCCGGGAAAATCATGGGGTCAGCCCCAGCATTTT. As protein: CASSPGKSWGQPQHF.

This clonotype turned up a few times. The chain employs TRBV27 and TRBJ1-1, with D possibly matching TRBD1 (5 bases). V was pared by 5 bases and J by 0 bases, with 10 bases between. The germline CDR1 and CDR2 sequences are MNHEY and SMNVEV (reference sequence). CDR3 length equals 14 residues. CDR3 amino acids: CASSPRDLNTEAFF. The DNA of the CDR3 is TGTGCCAGCAGTCCCCGGGACTTGAACACTGAAGCTTTCTTT.

V and J are TRBV19 and TRBJ1-2, with unresolved D. The CDR3 runs 16 residues. Trimming left V 4 bases short and J 4 bases short, with 19 bases between. Looked up from germline, CDR1 is LNHDA and CDR2 is SQIVND (reference sequence). The CDR3: CASSTSSRVNGYGYTF. The CDR3, as DNA: TGTGCCAGTAGTACTTCATCTAGGGTTAACGGCTATGGCTACACCTTC.

In this sample, this clonotype turned up many times. The CDR3 nucleotides are TGCAGTGCCTTCAAGACTAGCGCCCTCTCCTACGAGCAGTACTTC. It specifies CSAFKTSALSYEQYF. The rearrangement uses TRBV20-1 and TRBJ2-7; 8 bases are a match to TRBD2. J gave up 0 bases and V 6 bases, and 10 bases lay outside the gene matches. The CDR3 runs to 15 residues. CDR1 DFQATT and CDR2 SNEGSKA come from the germline V gene (reference sequence).

This clonotype came up many times. CDR3 DNA: TGCAGCGTTGAACAGGGGACGGGTCAGCCCCAGCATTTT. Translation: CSVEQGTGQPQHF. The rearrangement joins TRBV29-1 to TRBJ1-5; perhaps TRBD1 as D (6 bases). V dropped 2 bases and J dropped 6 bases, with 11 bases sitting between them. In germline, CDR1 is SQVTM, CDR2 ANQGSEA. The length of the CDR3 is 13 residues.

This sequence joins TRBV6-2 or TRBV6-3 and TRBJ2-5, with 7 bases fitting TRBD1. The CDR3 consists of 14 residues. Germline CDR1 is MNHEY and CDR2 is SVGEGT. After removal of 7 bases from V and 1 base from J, the junction contained 6 bases not matched to a gene. The CDR3 sequence is CASTTGALQETQYF. Here the CDR3 DNA reads TGTGCCAGCACCACAGGGGCCCTCCAAGAGACCCAGTACTTC.

This clonotype was recorded many times. The chain couples TRBV5-1 to TRBJ1-2; no firm D call. The CDR3 is made up of 13 amino acids. Per the germline V gene, CDR1 is SGHRS and CDR2 is YFSETQ. Trimming shortened V by 0 bases and J by 2 bases, and 5 bases separated the two germline ends. This chain's CDR3 is CASSLDENYGYTF. The CDR3 coding sequence is TGCGCCAGCAGCTTGGACGAGAACTATGGCTACACCTTC.

This clonotype was detected many times. CDR3 loop: CAWRGGGAGNTIYF. DNA of the CDR3: TGTGCCTGGAGAGGAGGAGGGGCTGGAAACACCATATATTTT. The rearrangement joins TRBV30 to TRBJ1-3; D possibly corresponds to TRBD1 (5 bases). V was trimmed by 3 bases and J by 2 bases, leaving 11 bases between them. Germline V gene sequence: CDR1 GTSNPN, CDR2 SVGIG (reference sequence). The CDR3 spans 14 residues.

This clonotype was detected only a few times. The chain joins TRBV14 to TRBJ1-1; D may be TRBD1 (5 bases). Germline V CDR1 and CDR2: SGHDN, FVKESK. The length of the CDR3 is 17 residues. Trimming took 3 bases from V and 1 from J, leaving 18 bases between them. This CDR3 reads CASSHGTVVISNTEAFF. For the CDR3, the DNA is TGTGCCAGCAGCCACGGGACGGTTGTCATCTCGAACACTGAAGCTTTCTTT.

This clonotype was observed at least ten times. The chain couples TRBV6-8 to TRBJ2-7, with a weak D call TRBD2 (5 bases). V dropped 7 bases and J dropped 2 bases, with 15 bases sitting between them. Germline CDR1 and CDR2: MNHGY and SAAAGT. The CDR3 length is 14 residues. Written as DNA, the CDR3 is TGTGCCAGCAACACTAGTTTAACCCCCTACGAGCAGTACTTC. This sequence encodes CASNTSLTPYEQYF.

This clonotype was picked up a small number of times. This rearrangement joins TRBV29-1 to TRBJ2-5; TRBD1 agrees at 10 bases. Germline CDR1 reads SQVTM; CDR2 reads ANQGSEA. The junction had 3 bases not matched to a gene; V was cut back by 6 bases and J by 5 bases. The CDR3 has 12 residues. The CDR3 region has the DNA TGCAGCGTGGACAGGGGGGATGAGACCCAGTACTTC. It translates to CSVDRGDETQYF.

This clonotype was seen at least ten times. The rearrangement uses TRBV11-2 and TRBJ2-7; no clear D gene. Germline assignment: CDR1 SGHAT and CDR2 FQNNGV. The length of the CDR3 is 12 residues. V lost 1 base, J lost 6 bases, and 7 bases lay in between. As DNA, the CDR3 is TGTGCCAGCAGCTTAGCTTCGTTCGAGCAGTACTTC. Protein sequence: CASSLASFEQYF.

Points on this clonotype: A much larger clone lies one base from this, so it may be a read error. V usage is TRBV5-4 and J usage is TRBJ2-7; 10 nucleotides match TRBD1. V shed 2 bases and J 4 bases; nucleotides not matched to a gene: 3. The CDR3 has 14 amino acids. Germline V gives CDR1 SGHNT, CDR2 YYREEE (reference sequence). CDR3 protein: CASSFGTGEYEQYF. The CDR3 nucleotides read TGTGCCAGCAGCTTTGGGACAGGGGAATACGAGCAGTACTTC. Filled out from reference TRBV5-4 and TRBJ2-7, the complete variable domain reads ETGVTQSPTHLIKTRGQQVTLRCSSQSGHNTVSWYQQALGQGPQFIFQYYREEENGRGNFPPRFSGLQFPNYSSELNVNALELDDSALYLCASSFGTGEYEQYFGPGTRLTVT.

The chain uses TRBV6-1 and TRBJ1-6; D remains unclear. Trimming pared 6 bases from V and 13 bases from J, leaving 16 bases between. The length of the CDR3 is 13 residues. Germline CDR1 and CDR2: MNHNS and SASEGT. CDR3 loop: CASSFGRGGPLHF. CDR3 bases: TGTGCCAGCAGCTTCGGTCGGGGAGGCCCCCTCCACTTT.

The chain is built from TRBV6-2 or TRBV6-3 and TRBJ2-5; no firm D call. V was clipped by 5 bases and J by 5 bases, with 18 bases between them. Germline CDR1 is MNHEY and CDR2 is SVGEGT. The CDR3 sequence is 15 residues long. The CDR3 is CASSKKRALGETQYF. The DNA of the CDR3 is TGTGCCAGCAGTAAAAAAAGGGCCCTAGGGGAGACCCAGTACTTC.

CDR3 residues: CASTSWGSGANVLTF. The DNA for the CDR3 is TGTGCCAGCACCTCTTGGGGCTCTGGGGCCAACGTCCTGACTTTC. The chain combines TRBV28 with TRBJ2-6; D call uncertain. This CDR3 is built from 15 residues. From germline, CDR1 is MDHEN and CDR2 SYDVKM. Trimming cost V 7 bases and J 0 bases, with 10 bases left between them. Based on the CDR3 plus reference TRBV28 and TRBJ2-6, the full variable domain is DVKVTQSSRYLVKRTGEKVFLECVQDMDHENMFWYRQDPGLGLRLIYFSYDVKMKEKGDIPEGYSVSREKKERFSLILESASTNQTSMYLCASTSWGSGANVLTFGAGSRLTVL.

The J gene is TRBJ2-5, the V gene TRBV4-1, with D hard to call. Germline V gives CDR1 MGHRA, CDR2 YSYEKL. The CDR3 loop spans 12 amino acids. Between the trimmed V and J ends, which lost 2 bases and 5 bases, there was a span of 6 bases. The CDR3 sequence is CASSQPLETQYF. In DNA, the CDR3 is TGCGCCAGCAGCCAACCCCTGGAGACCCAGTACTTC.

This clonotype was detected many times. The rearrangement uses TRBV6-1 and TRBJ2-7; D is unresolved. Germline CDR1 MNHNS, CDR2 SASEGT. This CDR3 has 14 amino acids. Between the trimmed V and J ends, which lost 5 bases and 2 bases, there was a span of 13 bases. This CDR3 reads CASSNLDRTYEQYF. DNA of the CDR3: TGTGCCAGCAGTAACCTCGACCGAACCTACGAGCAGTACTTC.